The entry below gives a single T cell receptor beta chain sequence along with its context. These data belong to a study of blood T cell repertoires in COVID-19. Germline V gives CDR1 LGHNA, CDR2 YSLEER. The CDR3 totals 14 residues. The V end lost 4 bases, the J end lost 1 base, and 8 bases lay between the germline ends. Seattle-derived patients entered the study during active infection and were followed longitudinally. In the original analysis: Cell counts per sample came from amplifying reference gene primers. Libraries were prepared by immunoSEQ multiplex PCR; TCRdb keeps only in-frame clonotypes and omits some of them. The V and J calls and the clone size are those of that table, but D and trimming were determined from the DNA. The table shows about 210,000 clones, with 75% to 85% occurring only once.

Sequencing was performed on peripheral blood. The chain has TRBV4-3 and TRBJ2-1; the D is unclear. This sequence was found in a woman in her seventies with COVID-19, enrolled during active disease. CDR3 coding DNA: TGCGCCAGCAGCCCTATGACATCCTACAATGAGCAGTTCTTC. Its protein product is CASSPMTSYNEQFF.